Below, 2 T cell receptor beta chains from the same sample are listed, as sequenced in a study of OX40 agonist ivuxolimab in advanced cancers. Sequenced by immunoSEQ multiplex PCR; TCRdb stores in-frame clones only, minus some. The sample lists about 38,000 clones, roughly 80% occurring once. Specimen: CD4+ or CD8+ T cells sorted from blood, collected in a trial of the OX40 agonist ivuxolimab. Source of these receptors: an adult with an advanced solid tumor such as melanoma, head and neck, liver or kidney cancer.

By frequency in the sample, this clone is medium-sized. The chain employs TRBV11-2 and TRBJ2-7, with 13 nucleotides matching TRBD2. The germline V gene has CDR1 SGHAT and CDR2 FQNNGV. Unmatched junction bases numbered 1, after V lost 4 bases and J lost 4 bases. This CDR3 is 14 amino acids long. CDR3 amino acids: CASSSGLAGYEQYF. In DNA form, the CDR3 reads TGTGCCAGCAGCTCGGGACTAGCGGGATACGAGCAGTACTTC.

This clone was recorded once. Sequence at one end of the junction differs from germline and may be a read error. In the same sample, other DNA sequences code for this CDR3. The chain recombines TRBV19 with TRBJ2-3, with TRBD1 matching over 8 bases. The germline CDR1 and CDR2 sequences are LNHDA and SQIVND (reference sequence). This CDR3 has 14 amino acids. For the CDR3, the DNA is TGCGCCAGTAGTACAGGGACAGGTACAGATACGCAGTATTTT. This translates into CASSTGTGTDTQYF.